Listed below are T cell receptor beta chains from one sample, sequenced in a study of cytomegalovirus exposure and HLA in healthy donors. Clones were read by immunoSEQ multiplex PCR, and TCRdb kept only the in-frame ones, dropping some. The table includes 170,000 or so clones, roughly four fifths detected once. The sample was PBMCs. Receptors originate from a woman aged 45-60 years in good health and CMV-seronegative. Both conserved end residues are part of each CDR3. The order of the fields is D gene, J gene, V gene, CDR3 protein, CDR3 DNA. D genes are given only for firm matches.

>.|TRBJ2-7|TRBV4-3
CASSQNYRVSEQYF
TGCGCCAGCAGCCAAAATTACAGGGTTAGCGAGCAGTACTTC
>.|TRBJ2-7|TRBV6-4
CASSTRGEQYF
TGTGCCAGCAGTACCCGCGGTGAGCAGTACTTC
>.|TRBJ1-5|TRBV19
CASSNRQALKPQHF
TGTGCCAGTAGCAACAGACAGGCTTTGAAGCCCCAGCATTTT
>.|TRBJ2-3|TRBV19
CASSIEDTTDTQYF
TGTGCCAGTAGTATTGAGGACACGACAGATACGCAGTATTTT
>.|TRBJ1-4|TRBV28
CASSLYIRGEKLFF
TGTGCCAGCAGTTTATACATTAGAGGTGAAAAACTGTTTTTT
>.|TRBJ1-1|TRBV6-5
CASSYRGTVGTEAFF
TGTGCCAGCAGTTACAGGGGAACGGTGGGGACTGAAGCTTTCTTT
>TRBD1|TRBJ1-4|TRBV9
CASSVDPGQGKLFF
TGTGCCAGCAGCGTAGATCCGGGACAGGGGAAACTGTTTTTT
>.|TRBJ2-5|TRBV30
CAWSAGGGETQYF
TGTGCCTGGAGTGCCGGGGGAGGAGAGACCCAGTACTTC
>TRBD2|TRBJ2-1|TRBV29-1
CSVGTSRNEQFF
TGCAGCGTTGGGACTAGCAGAAATGAGCAGTTCTTC
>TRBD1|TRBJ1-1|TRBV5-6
CASSLDRGWIEAFF
TGTGCCAGCAGCTTGGACAGGGGGTGGATTGAAGCTTTCTTT
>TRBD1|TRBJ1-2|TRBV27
CASRGQGLGGANYGYTF
TGTGCCAGCAGAGGACAGGGGCTGGGGGGCGCTAACTATGGCTACACCTTC
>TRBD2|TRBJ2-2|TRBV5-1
CASSLDGGGTGELFF
TGCGCCAGCAGCTTGGATGGGGGGGGCACCGGGGAGCTGTTTTTT
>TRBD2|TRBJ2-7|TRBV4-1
CASSQARAGGPSYEQYF
TGCGCCAGCAGCCAAGCGCGAGCGGGAGGGCCCTCCTACGAGCAGTACTTC
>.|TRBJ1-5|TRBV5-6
CASSLGPGSNQPQHF
TGTGCCAGCAGCTTGGGGCCGGGGTCCAATCAGCCCCAGCATTTT
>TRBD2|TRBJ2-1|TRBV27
CASLLAGAGSYNEQFF
TGTGCCAGCCTCCTAGCGGGTGCAGGGTCCTACAATGAGCAGTTCTTC
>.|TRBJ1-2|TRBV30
CAWSFSQGSDGYTF
TGTGCCTGGAGTTTTTCACAGGGATCAGATGGCTACACCTTC
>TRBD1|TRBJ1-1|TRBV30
CAWSIRDRGALNTEAFF
TGTGCCTGGAGTATCCGGGACAGGGGCGCTTTGAACACTGAAGCTTTCTTT
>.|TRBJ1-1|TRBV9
CASSVGGDTEAFF
TGTGCCAGCAGCGTAGGGGGGGACACTGAAGCTTTCTTT
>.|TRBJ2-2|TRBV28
CASSLYRVDGELFF
TGTGCCAGCAGTTTATACAGGGTTGACGGGGAGCTGTTTTTT
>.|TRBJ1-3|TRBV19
CASSLQGIAGNTIYF
TGTGCCAGTAGTCTACAGGGTATTGCTGGAAACACCATATATTTT
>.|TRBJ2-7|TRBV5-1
CASSQTGHPNYEQYF
TGCGCCAGCAGCCAGACAGGACACCCCAACTACGAGCAGTACTTC
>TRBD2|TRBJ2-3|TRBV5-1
CASSLSLAGGRTDTQYF
TGCGCCAGCAGCTTGAGTCTGGCGGGAGGGCGCACAGATACGCAGTATTTT
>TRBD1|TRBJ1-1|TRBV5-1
CASSSTTGALNTEAFF
TGCGCCAGCAGCTCGACAACAGGGGCCCTTAACACTGAAGCTTTCTTT
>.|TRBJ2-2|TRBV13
CASSLLSTANTGELFF
TGTGCCAGCAGCTTGTTATCGACAGCAAACACCGGGGAGCTGTTTTTT
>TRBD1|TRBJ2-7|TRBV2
CASSPGQGKAYEQYF
TGTGCCAGCAGTCCTGGACAGGGGAAAGCCTACGAGCAGTACTTC
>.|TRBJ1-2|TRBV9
CASSEGLNYGYTF
TGTGCCAGCAGCGAGGGGTTAAACTATGGCTACACCTTC
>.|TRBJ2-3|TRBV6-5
CASSYSNRRDTQYF
TGTGCCAGCAGTTACTCGAATCGCCGGGATACGCAGTATTTT
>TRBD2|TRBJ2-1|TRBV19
CASSIEGLAGGSWEQFF
TGTGCCAGTAGTATAGAAGGACTAGCGGGAGGTAGCTGGGAGCAGTTCTTC
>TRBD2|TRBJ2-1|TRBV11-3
CASSSGLAGVFSEQFF
TGTGCCAGCAGCTCAGGACTAGCGGGAGTCTTTTCTGAGCAGTTCTTC
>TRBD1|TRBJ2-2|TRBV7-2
CASRRTGARTGELFF
TGTGCCAGCAGAAGGACAGGCGCGAGGACCGGGGAGCTGTTTTTT